The 23 T cell receptor beta chains below come from one sample, sequenced in a study of T cell repertoires in cytomegalovirus infection. Via MiXCR, TCRdb re-called the reads, giving one row per CDR3 protein. The top ten clones hold around 18% of a sample with some 320,000 distinct CDR3 sequences, roughly 28% of them seen once. No cognate antigen is known for these TCRs. Source: cultured PBMCs, taken from culture after CMV antigen stimulation. The receptors were gathered from a human donor in good health (CMV status not recorded). Some clones in this sample may be carry-over from other donors' samples.

This sequence joins TRBV7-2 and TRBJ2-1, with D perhaps TRBD2 (7 bases). Germline values: CDR1 SGHTA, CDR2 FQGNSA. V was shortened by 5 bases and J by 14 bases, with 19 bases between the two germline ends. This CDR3 is built from 13 residues. The CDR3 sequence: CASSPGGPSRKFF. CDR3 coding DNA: TGTGCCAGCAGCCCCGGGGGGCCTAGCCGGAAGTTCTTC. The full variable domain, rest sourced from reference TRBV7-2 and TRBJ2-1, is GAGVSQSPSNKVTEKGKDVELRCDPISGHTALYWYRQSLGQGLEFLIYFQGNSAPDKSGLPSDRFSAERTGGSVSTLTIQRTQQEDSAVYLCASSPGGPSRKFFGPGTRLTVL.

This chain joins TRBV5-4 and TRBJ2-5, with unresolved D. V was shortened by 2 bases and J by 2 bases, with 10 bases between the two germline ends. The CDR3 has 14 amino acids. Germline V gene sequence: CDR1 SGHNT, CDR2 YYREEE (reference sequence). The CDR3 loop reads CASSLSADQETQYF. The CDR3 nucleotides are TGTGCCAGCAGCTTATCGGCAGATCAAGAGACCCAGTACTTC.

The chain has TRBV20-1 and TRBJ2-2, with TRBD1 as a possible D gene (5 bases). The V end lost 5 bases, the J end lost 5 bases, and 15 bases lay between the germline ends. This CDR3 region has 14 residues. CDR1 DFQATT and CDR2 SNEGSKA come from the germline V gene (reference sequence). The DNA of the CDR3 is TGCAGTGCTCTACAGACAGTGTCTACCGGGGAGCTGTTTTTT. This sequence encodes CSALQTVSTGELFF.

J is TRBJ2-7 and V is TRBV11-3; the D is unclear. The CDR3 extends over 13 amino acids. Germline V gives CDR1 SGHNT, CDR2 YENEEA. Trimming took 0 bases from V and 3 from J, leaving 6 bases between them. The DNA for the CDR3 is TGTGCCAGCAGCTTAGATCCGCGCTACGAGCAGTACTTC. Its translation is CASSLDPRYEQYF.

The V call is TRBV7-3, the J call TRBJ2-2; D call uncertain. CDR1 and CDR2 (germline): SGHTA, FQGTGA. The CDR3 covers 15 residues. V shed 1 base and J shed 4 bases, with 10 bases lying between them. DNA for the CDR3: TGTGCCAGCAGCTTAAGGGCTGCTGTCACCGGGGAGCTGTTTTTT. It yields the protein CASSLRAAVTGELFF.

The J gene is TRBJ1-1, the V gene TRBV27; D is perhaps TRBD1 (6 bases). V was pared by 0 bases and J by 5 bases, with 13 bases between. Germline loops: CDR1 MNHEY, CDR2 SMNVEV (reference sequence). This CDR3 comprises 15 residues. CDR3 sequence: CASSLSSGVWTEAFF. The CDR3 coding sequence is TGTGCCAGCAGTTTATCCTCAGGGGTGTGGACTGAAGCTTTCTTT.

The rearrangement joins TRBV20-1 to TRBJ1-2; tentative D call: TRBD1 (5 bases). Germline loops: CDR1 DFQATT, CDR2 SNEGSKA (reference sequence). This CDR3 is 15 amino acids long. V lost 0 bases and J 3 bases, leaving 14 bases between the germline ends. The CDR3 sequence is CSARDGDSSYYGYTF. DNA of the CDR3: TGCAGTGCTAGAGATGGGGACTCCTCTTACTATGGCTACACCTTC.

This clonotype was observed many times. CDR3 DNA: TGTGCCAGCAGCCTGGGTGGCACCCGGGAGACTGAAGCTTTCTTT. Residues: CASSLGGTRETEAFF. The chain employs TRBV3-1 and TRBJ1-1; D remains ambiguous. Germline loops: CDR1 LGHDT, CDR2 YNNKEL (reference sequence). The CDR3 loop spans 15 amino acids. V lost 4 bases and J lost 5, with 17 bases in between.

This clonotype was found once. The genes are TRBV7-2 and TRBJ1-5, with TRBD1 identical over 9 bases. This CDR3 contains 13 residues. The V gene's germline CDR1 is SGHTA and CDR2 FQGNSA. The V gene end was trimmed by 5 bases and the J gene end by 6 bases; junction bases not matched to a gene: 2. The CDR3 is CASSPDRGQPQHF. CDR3 in DNA: TGTGCCAGCAGCCCGGACAGGGGTCAGCCCCAGCATTTT.

In this sample, this clonotype turned up a few times. V gene TRBV5-4 combines with J gene TRBJ2-1, with no clear D. The germline V gene has CDR1 SGHNT and CDR2 YYREEE (reference sequence). The CDR3 runs 16 residues. V lost 0 bases to trimming and J lost 0 bases, with 10 bases between them. This CDR3 is CASSLERPSSYNEQFF. The CDR3 coding sequence is TGTGCCAGCAGCTTGGAGCGCCCGAGCTCCTACAATGAGCAGTTCTTC.

V is TRBV7-8 and J is TRBJ1-1; D is uncertain. CDR1 and CDR2 from the germline V gene are SGHVS and FQNEAQ. Trimming took 1 base from V and 5 from J, leaving 8 bases between them. The CDR3 length is 13 residues. The CDR3 nucleotides read TGTGCCAGCAGCTTAGAAAGTATAACTGAAGCTTTCTTT. Protein product: CASSLESITEAFF.

The chain has TRBV20-1 and TRBJ2-5; TRBD1 agrees at 7 bases. The CDR3 spans 13 residues. V was pared by 6 bases and J by 4 bases, with 8 bases of the junction left unmatched. In germline, CDR1 is DFQATT, CDR2 SNEGSKA (reference sequence). The CDR3 coding sequence is TGCAGTGCATCCACAGGGGTGGGAGAGACCCAGTACTTC. Residues: CSASTGVGETQYF.

Only a few counts were recorded for this clonotype. The genes are TRBV3-1 and TRBJ2-7, with D possibly called TRBD1 or TRBD2 (6 bases each). This CDR3 region has 17 residues. V gave up 4 bases and J gave up 0 bases, with 19 bases separating them. Per the germline V gene, CDR1 is LGHDT and CDR2 is YNNKEL (reference sequence). CDR3 coding DNA: TGTGCCAGCAGCCTCACGCCGGGGGCGGGGAGCTCCTACGAGCAGTACTTC. It is translated as CASSLTPGAGSSYEQYF.

The table lists this clonotype with a few counts. J is TRBJ2-2 and V is TRBV5-1; D is perhaps TRBD1 or TRBD2 (5 bases each). V was clipped by 4 bases and J by 2 bases, with 12 bases between them. Per the germline V gene, CDR1 is SGHRS and CDR2 is YFSETQ. The CDR3 extends over 15 amino acids. For the CDR3, the DNA is TGCGCCAGCAGCCTACGGGACGGAAACACCGGGGAGCTGTTTTTT. It yields the protein CASSLRDGNTGELFF.

By frequency in the sample, this clonotype is medium-sized. The chain joins TRBV11-2 to TRBJ2-1; 10 bases agree with TRBD1. Germline V gene lookup returns CDR1 SGHAT and CDR2 FQNNGV. The CDR3 contains 18 residues. The V gene end was trimmed by 4 bases and the J gene end by 3 bases; junction bases not matched to a gene: 12. CDR3 DNA sequence: TGTGCCAGCAGCTCAACGACAGGGGGCAAGACCTTCTACAATGAGCAGTTCTTC. It translates to CASSSTTGGKTFYNEQFF.

This clonotype was recorded a few times. This chain connects TRBV24-1 to TRBJ2-3; possible D gene TRBD2, 6 bases. The CDR3 has 18 amino acids. V lost 0 bases to trimming and J lost 3 bases, with 18 bases between them. Germline loops: CDR1 KGHDR, CDR2 SFDVKD. The CDR3 coding sequence is TGTGCCACCAGTGATTTGCAAGGGAGGAGACCTGGGACAGATACGCAGTATTTT. It translates to CATSDLQGRRPGTDTQYF.

This clonotype was counted a few times. The rearrangement links TRBV27 to TRBJ2-3; D perhaps matches TRBD2 (5 bases). The length of the CDR3 is 14 residues. Between the trimmed V and J ends, which lost 5 bases and 4 bases, there was a span of 13 bases. CDR1 is MNHEY, CDR2 SMNVEV, per germline (reference sequence). The CDR3 loop is CASSAIERADTQYF. CDR3 nucleotides: TGTGCCAGCAGTGCAATCGAGAGGGCAGATACGCAGTATTTT.

This clonotype was counted between two and nine times. The chain uses TRBV7-8 and TRBJ2-1; TRBD2 matches at 16 bases. Germline V gene data show CDR1 as SGHVS and CDR2 as FQNEAQ. This CDR3 contains 18 residues. V trimming: 4 bases; J trimming: 3 bases; junction bases outside the gene matches: 6. CDR3: CASSSGTSGRAYYNEQFF. In DNA form, the CDR3 reads TGTGCCAGCAGCTCCGGGACTAGCGGGAGGGCTTACTACAATGAGCAGTTCTTC.

This clonotype was observed at least ten times. The genes are TRBV7-8 and TRBJ1-1; D uncertain. Trimming removed 0 bases at V and 5 bases at J, with 13 bases between. CDR1 is SGHVS, CDR2 FQNEAQ, per germline. This CDR3 is 15 amino acids long. This CDR3 is CASSLARLTRTEAFF. CDR3 in DNA: TGTGCCAGCAGCTTAGCCAGGTTAACACGGACTGAAGCTTTCTTT.

The CDR3 loop reads CASGLLAGVETQYF. CDR3 nucleotide sequence: TGTGCCAGCGGCCTACTAGCGGGAGTCGAGACCCAGTACTTC. The chain combines TRBV28 with TRBJ2-5; 11 bases fit TRBD2. The CDR3 is 14 amino acids. V lost 8 bases, J lost 5 bases, and 7 bases stayed unmatched. CDR1 and CDR2 from the germline V gene are MDHEN and SYDVKM.

This clonotype was observed a few times. The genes are TRBV12-3 or TRBV12-4 and TRBJ2-5; D may be TRBD1 or TRBD2 (5 bases each). This CDR3 comprises 13 residues. Trimming stripped 5 bases from V and 4 bases from J, with 11 bases between. CDR3 sequence (DNA): TGTGCCAGCAGTCAAGGGACCCGAGAGACCCAGTACTTC. It translates to CASSQGTRETQYF.

In its sample, this clonotype was seen many times. V gene TRBV7-8 combines with J gene TRBJ2-7; 8 bases are shared with TRBD1. The CDR3 is 18 residues long. The germline V gene encodes CDR1 SGHVS and CDR2 FQNEAQ. With 1 base clipped from V and 7 bases from J, the junction kept 18 bases outside the gene matches. The CDR3 is CASSLVVFMGQEDREQYF. As DNA, the CDR3 is TGTGCCAGCAGCTTAGTAGTCTTTATGGGACAGGAGGATCGGGAGCAGTACTTC. Full variable domain (rest looked up from reference TRBV7-8 and TRBJ2-7): GAGVSQSPRYKVAKRGQDVALRCDPISGHVSLFWYQQALGQGPEFLTYFQNEAQLDKSGLPSDRFFAERPEGSVSTLKIQRTQQEDSAVYLCASSLVVFMGQEDREQYFGPGTRLTVT.

This clonotype was detected many times. The chain joins TRBV18 to TRBJ2-5; TRBD1 matches at 9 bases. Germline loops: CDR1 KGHSH, CDR2 LQKENI. V was clipped by 3 bases and J by 5 bases; unmatched bases: 1. The CDR3 spans 13 residues. CDR3 loop: CASSPGQGETQYF. The CDR3 coding sequence is TGTGCCAGCTCACCTGGACAGGGGGAGACCCAGTACTTC.